The 22 T cell receptor beta chains given below trace back to one sample, sequenced in a study of T cells in localized non-small cell lung cancer. The protocol was immunoSEQ multiplex PCR, while the TCRdb copy is restricted to in-frame clones and leaves out a portion. The profile covers about 92,000 clones, with approximately 91% appearing a single time and over 4% taken by the ten largest. Here the sequenced sample was PBMCs, taken before any cancer treatment. The receptors come from a woman aged 35 to 69 with stage II squamous cell lung carcinoma.

The rearrangement joins TRBV11-2 to TRBJ2-1, with 9 bases lining up with TRBD2. This CDR3 is 14 amino acids long. Germline CDR1 SGHAT, CDR2 FQNNGV. The V segment lost 5 bases and the J segment 5 bases; nucleotides outside the gene matches: 4. CDR3 loop: CASSPGLADNEQFF. CDR3 in DNA: TGTGCCAGCAGCCCGGGACTAGCAGACAATGAGCAGTTCTTC. Complete variable domain (other parts from reference TRBV11-2 and TRBJ2-1): EAGVAQSPRYKIIEKRQSVAFWCNPISGHATLYWYQQILGQGPKLLIQFQNNGVVDDSQLPKDRFSAERLKGVDSTLKIQPAKLEDSAVYLCASSPGLADNEQFFGPGTRLTVL.

This chain connects TRBV11-1 to TRBJ2-3; the D is unclear. V lost 4 bases to trimming and J lost 4 bases, with 6 bases between them. The CDR3 is 12 residues long. Germline lookup yields CDR1 SGHAT and CDR2 FQDESV (reference sequence). This chain's CDR3 is CASSSISDTQYF. The CDR3 nucleotides are TGTGCCAGCAGCTCAATATCAGATACGCAGTATTTT.

The V call is TRBV7-8, the J call TRBJ1-3, with a possible D match to TRBD1 (5 bases). Germline CDR1 reads SGHVS; CDR2 reads FQNEAQ. V dropped 1 base and J dropped 2 bases, with 9 bases sitting between them. This CDR3 is 15 amino acids long. The CDR3 reads CASSLGGTAGNTIYF. Written as DNA, the CDR3 is TGTGCCAGCAGCTTAGGAGGGACTGCTGGAAACACCATATATTTT.

The gene calls are TRBV5-1 and TRBJ1-2, with D unresolved. Trimming stripped 3 bases from V and 8 bases from J, with 14 bases between. The CDR3 has 13 amino acids. Looked up from germline, CDR1 is SGHRS and CDR2 is YFSETQ. CDR3 in amino acids: CASSSGNLRGYTF. DNA of the CDR3: TGCGCCAGCAGCTCGGGGAATTTAAGGGGCTACACCTTC.

The chain links TRBV27 to TRBJ1-5, with TRBD1 matching 8 bases. This CDR3 is built from 16 residues. Germline-derived CDR1 and CDR2 are MNHEY and SMNVEV (reference sequence). Germline trimming cut 3 bases from V and 7 bases from J; bases unmatched to any gene: 11. CDR3 residues: CASSFTGGPSGQPQHF. The CDR3, as DNA: TGTGCCAGCAGTTTTACAGGGGGACCCTCGGGGCAGCCCCAGCATTTT.

This chain links TRBV27 with TRBJ2-5; 9 nucleotides agree with TRBD2. The CDR3 runs to 14 residues. V was clipped by 4 bases and J by 5 bases; unmatched bases: 5. Germline lookup yields CDR1 MNHEY and CDR2 SMNVEV (reference sequence). CDR3 coding DNA: TGTGCCAGCAGTTCCGGGACTAGCCTGGAGACCCAGTACTTC. Protein product: CASSSGTSLETQYF.

The genes are TRBV6-4 and TRBJ1-5; the D is unclear. Germline values: CDR1 MRHNA, CDR2 SNTAGT. CDR3 length: 16 residues. Trimming shortened V by 5 bases and J by 1 base, and 15 bases separated the two germline ends. In DNA form, the CDR3 reads TGTGCCAGCAGTCCCTCAAGAATGCCCAGCAATCAGCCCCAGCATTTT. Translation gives CASSPSRMPSNQPQHF.

This clone occurred a few times. The V call is TRBV29-1, the J call TRBJ2-1; 8 nucleotides align to TRBD1. This CDR3 is built from 11 residues. Germline V gene lookup returns CDR1 SQVTM and CDR2 ANQGSEA. The V gene end was trimmed by 7 bases and the J gene end by 6 bases; junction bases not matched to a gene: 2. The CDR3 sequence is CSGTGTNEQFF. In DNA form, the CDR3 reads TGCAGCGGGACAGGGACCAATGAGCAGTTCTTC.

The genes are TRBV27 and TRBJ2-5, with 7 bases lining up with TRBD1. Germline values: CDR1 MNHEY, CDR2 SMNVEV (reference sequence). Losses at the gene ends were 2 bases for V and 6 bases for J; bases not matched to a gene: 18. The CDR3 covers 18 residues. This CDR3 reads CASSLTWALPGQKKTQYF. As DNA, the CDR3 is TGTGCCAGCAGTTTAACGTGGGCGTTACCGGGACAGAAAAAGACCCAGTACTTC.

The rearrangement joins TRBV7-2 to TRBJ2-1, with 9 bases matching TRBD1. From germline, CDR1 is SGHTA and CDR2 FQGNSA. V lost 0 bases, J lost 5 bases, and 20 bases stayed unmatched. This CDR3 contains 21 residues. The CDR3 loop is CASSLALMVSVRQGGNNEQFF. In DNA form, the CDR3 reads TGTGCCAGCAGCTTAGCGCTAATGGTAAGTGTACGACAGGGGGGAAACAATGAGCAGTTCTTC.

This chain joins TRBV29-1 and TRBJ2-7; 10 bases map to TRBD2. CDR1 and CDR2 from the germline V gene are SQVTM and ANQGSEA. With 2 bases clipped from V and 7 bases from J, the junction kept 5 bases outside the gene matches. CDR3 length: 13 amino acids. The DNA of the CDR3 is TGCAGCGTTGAAAAGGGACTAGCGAGGGAGCAGTACTTC. Its translation is CSVEKGLAREQYF.

Here the CDR3 reads CASSLSPVRDTQYF. The CDR3 bases are TGTGCCAGCAGCTTATCCCCAGTCAGGGATACGCAGTATTTT. This chain joins TRBV7-9 and TRBJ2-3; D uncertain. Trimming took off 2 bases at V and 6 bases at J, with 12 bases between the two ends. The CDR3 is 14 residues long. Germline V gene lookup returns CDR1 SEHNR and CDR2 FQNEAQ (reference sequence).

The chain recombines TRBV6-6 with TRBJ1-1, with a tentative D call TRBD1 (6 bases). V dropped 6 bases and J dropped 1 base, with 15 bases sitting between them. From germline, CDR1 is MNHNY and CDR2 SVGAGI (reference sequence). The CDR3 is 15 amino acids. CDR3 DNA sequence: TGTGCCAGCAGCCTTACAGGGAAAGGGAACACTGAAGCTTTCTTT. Protein sequence: CASSLTGKGNTEAFF.

This clone was seen a single time. This chain uses TRBV14 with TRBJ1-3; D not resolved. The germline CDR1 and CDR2 sequences are SGHDN and FVKESK. V was shortened by 0 bases and J by 5 bases, with 11 bases between the two germline ends. The CDR3 totals 15 residues. This chain's CDR3 is CASSQELTPRNTIYF. The CDR3 DNA follows: TGTGCCAGCAGCCAAGAGTTGACTCCCAGAAACACCATATATTTT.

This clone came up a few times. The chain has TRBV29-1 and TRBJ1-2; 7 nucleotides line up with TRBD1. The CDR3 has 15 amino acids. The germline V gene encodes CDR1 SQVTM and CDR2 ANQGSEA. The J segment lost 6 bases and the V segment lost 2 bases, leaving 12 bases of the junction unmatched. The CDR3 here is CSVELRTGAVNGYTF. The CDR3 DNA is TGCAGCGTTGAACTAAGAACAGGGGCCGTAAATGGCTACACCTTC.

V and J are TRBV6-1 and TRBJ2-7; TRBD2 might be the D (5 bases). Trimming pared 2 bases from V and 8 bases from J, leaving 10 bases between. CDR1 is MNHNS, CDR2 SASEGT, per germline. This CDR3 spans 12 amino acids. This CDR3 is CASSERGDKQYF. CDR3 sequence (DNA): TGTGCCAGCAGTGAACGGGGTGACAAGCAGTACTTC.

The chain has TRBV5-1 and TRBJ2-3; D is unresolved. This CDR3 is 16 amino acids long. With 2 bases removed from V and 2 bases from J, the gap between germline ends came to 15 bases. Germline CDR1 SGHRS, CDR2 YFSETQ. CDR3 sequence: CASSFAVDGVTDTQYF. The CDR3 DNA reads as TGCGCCAGCAGCTTCGCAGTGGATGGGGTCACAGATACGCAGTATTTT.

This chain connects TRBV6-1 to TRBJ1-1, with TRBD1 matching over 8 bases. The CDR3 covers 15 residues. With 2 bases clipped from V and 3 bases from J, the junction kept 5 bases outside the gene matches. Germline values: CDR1 MNHNS, CDR2 SASEGT. The CDR3 DNA reads TGTGCCAGCAGTGAAAATCAGGGGGCCCACACTGAAGCTTTCTTT. Its protein is CASSENQGAHTEAFF.

The J gene is TRBJ1-2, the V gene TRBV11-2; a possible D gene is TRBD1 (5 bases). The CDR3 sequence is 18 residues long. Trimming left V 0 bases short and J 4 bases short, with 21 bases between. Germline CDR1 and CDR2: SGHAT and FQNNGV. Written as DNA, the CDR3 is TGTGCCAGCAGCTTAGATCAGATTCTTGGTAGGGGAGGCTATGGCTACACCTTC. Residues: CASSLDQILGRGGYGYTF.

CDR3 region: CASSLVAWWLTNTEAFF. In DNA, the CDR3 is TGTGCCAGCAGCTTAGTCGCTTGGTGGCTAACGAACACTGAAGCTTTCTTT. The chain carries TRBV11-2 and TRBJ1-1; D unresolved. The germline CDR1 and CDR2 sequences are SGHAT and FQNNGV. The CDR3 is made up of 17 amino acids. The ends were cut back, 1 base at V and 1 base at J, with 16 bases in the middle.

The chain couples TRBV5-1 to TRBJ1-5, with D unresolved. CDR3 length: 13 amino acids. Trimming took 0 bases from V and 5 from J, leaving 6 bases between them. The germline V gene has CDR1 SGHRS and CDR2 YFSETQ. The CDR3, as DNA: TGCGCCAGCAGCTTGGGGTGGGATCAGCCCCAGCATTTT. The encoded protein is CASSLGWDQPQHF.

The CDR3: CASRQLGAGEQFF. As DNA, the CDR3 is TGCGCCAGCAGGCAATTGGGGGCTGGTGAGCAGTTCTTC. The chain combines TRBV4-1 with TRBJ2-1; D is perhaps TRBD1 (6 bases). Trimming shortened V by 6 bases and J by 9 bases, and 15 bases separated the two germline ends. This CDR3 is built from 13 residues. Germline assignment: CDR1 MGHRA and CDR2 YSYEKL.